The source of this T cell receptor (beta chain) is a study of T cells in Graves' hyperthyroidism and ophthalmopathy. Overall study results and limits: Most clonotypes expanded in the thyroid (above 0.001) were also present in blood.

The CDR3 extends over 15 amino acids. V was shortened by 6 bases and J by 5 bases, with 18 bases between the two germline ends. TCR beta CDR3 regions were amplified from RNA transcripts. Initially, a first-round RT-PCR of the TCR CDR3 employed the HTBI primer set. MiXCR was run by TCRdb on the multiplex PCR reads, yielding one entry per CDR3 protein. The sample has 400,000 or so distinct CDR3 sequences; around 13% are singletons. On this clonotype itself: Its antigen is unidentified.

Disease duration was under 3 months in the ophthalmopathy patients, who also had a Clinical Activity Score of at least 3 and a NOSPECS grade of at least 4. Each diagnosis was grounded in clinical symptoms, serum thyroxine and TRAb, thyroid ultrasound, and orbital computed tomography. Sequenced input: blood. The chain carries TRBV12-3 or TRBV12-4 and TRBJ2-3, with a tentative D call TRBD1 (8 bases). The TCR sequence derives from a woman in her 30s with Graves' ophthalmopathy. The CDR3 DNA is TGTGCCAGCAGCCTCACAGGGGGGGCGAGAGATACGCAGTATTTT. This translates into CASSLTGGARDTQYF.